A selection of T cell receptor beta chains follows, all from one sample in a study of molecular identifiers for immune sequencing clone quantification. TCRdb re-called the PCR reads through MiXCR, storing one row per CDR3 protein. In the table there are around 300,000 distinct CDR3 sequences, 24% of which are singletons. The sequenced material came from naive CD8+ T cells from blood, with Jurkat cell RNA spiked in. The source is a human donor in good health. Some libraries in this study had Jurkat cell RNA spiked in. CDR3s include the opening cysteine and the closing phenylalanine or tryptophan. D genes are given only for firm matches. Size is omitted from some rows. Given values are once, few, many or a class for expanded clones.

abundance,j_gene,d_gene,v_gene,CDR3nt,CDR3aa
.,TRBJ2-7,.,TRBV27,TGTGCCGGCAGTTTATCTCTAGACAGGAGGACCTACGAGCAGTACTTC,CAGSLSLDRRTYEQYF
.,TRBJ1-1,.,TRBV6-5,TGTGCCAGTCGTCGGGGGGATACTGAAGCTTTCTTT,CASRRGDTEAFF
few,TRBJ2-7,TRBD1,TRBV27,TGTGCCAGCAGACCCCCCGGGACAGGCAACGAGCAGTACTTC,CASRPPGTGNEQYF
few,TRBJ2-7,TRBD2,TRBV28,TGTGCCAGCAGTTCCCCAACCCGGGCGGGAGCCGACGAGCAGTACTTC,CASSSPTRAGADEQYF
.,TRBJ2-1,TRBD2,TRBV6-2/TRBV6-3,TGTGCCAGCAGTGAAACTAGCGGCGTGTACAATGAGCAGTTCTTC,CASSETSGVYNEQFF
.,TRBJ1-2,TRBD1,TRBV25-1,TGTGCCAGCAGCCTCCGTGGACAGGGACGAAATGGCTACACCTTC,CASSLRGQGRNGYTF
many,TRBJ2-3,.,TRBV5-1,TGCGCCAGCAGCTTGGCGGGCCGTCAAACTAGCACAGATACGCAGTATTTT,CASSLAGRQTSTDTQYF
many,TRBJ2-3,.,TRBV7-6,TGTGCCAGCAGTTCCCACCCTTCAAGGGATACGCAGTATTTT,CASSSHPSRDTQYF
.,TRBJ2-2,.,TRBV30,TGTGCCTGGAGTTCAGCCCCTGGGGAGCTGTTTTTT,CAWSSAPGELFF
.,TRBJ1-1,.,TRBV6-2/TRBV6-3,TGTGCCAGCAGTTCCTTCTCGGGACCGAACACTGAAGCTTTCTTT,CASSSFSGPNTEAFF
.,TRBJ2-3,.,TRBV21-1,TGTGCCAGCAGCAAAGGGCGGGGGACCCCAGCTACGCAGTATTTT,CASSKGRGTPATQYF
.,TRBJ2-7,TRBD1,TRBV4-3,TGCGCCAGCAGCCAAGATGAGGGGACAGGGTCCTACGAGCAGTACTTC,CASSQDEGTGSYEQYF
few,TRBJ1-1,.,TRBV3-1,TGTGCCAGCAGCCAAGAAAGGGGTCCCGGGTTCCCGGCTTTCTTT,CASSQERGPGFPAFF
many,TRBJ2-7,TRBD2,TRBV4-3,TGCGCCAGCAGCCAAGGACTAGCGGGGGGCTACGAGCAGTACTTC,CASSQGLAGGYEQYF
many,TRBJ1-1,.,TRBV7-2,TGTGCCAGCAGCTTAGGGACAGTCGCTGAAGCTTTCTTT,CASSLGTVAEAFF
many,TRBJ2-7,.,TRBV5-6,TGTGCCAGCAGAGGGGGTGAAGCCTACGAGCAGTACTTC,CASRGGEAYEQYF
.,TRBJ2-7,TRBD2,TRBV7-9,TGTGCCAGCAGCTCGCCGGGACTAGCAGCGTACGGGCAGTACTTC,CASSSPGLAAYGQYF
few,TRBJ2-2,.,TRBV7-9,TGTGCCAGCAGCTCCGACGGGGCTAACACCGGGGAGCTGTTTTTT,CASSSDGANTGELFF
.,TRBJ1-2,.,TRBV6-6,TGTGCCAGCAGTTTATCCCCTCCGGGACGCAGCTATGGCTACACCTTC,CASSLSPPGRSYGYTF
many,TRBJ2-1,TRBD2,TRBV7-9,TGTGCCAGCAGCTGGGGACTAGCGGGATATAATGAGCAGTTCTTC,CASSWGLAGYNEQFF
few,TRBJ2-3,TRBD2,TRBV6-6,TGTGCCAGCAGCACGATGGGGGGGGGAGGCGGCACAGATACGCAGTATTTT,CASSTMGGGGGTDTQYF
.,TRBJ2-7,.,TRBV7-9,TGTGCCAGCCGGGTTCCGGGTTCGGATTACGAGCAGTACTTC,CASRVPGSDYEQYF
few,TRBJ2-7,TRBD2,TRBV12-3/TRBV12-4,TGTGCCAGCAGTTTGGTTCGGGGGGACGAGCAGTACTTC,CASSLVRGDEQYF
many,TRBJ1-1,TRBD1,TRBV12-3/TRBV12-4,TGTGCCAGCACCCAAGTAGGGGGCTCCCCTGAAGCTTTCTTT,CASTQVGGSPEAFF
.,TRBJ2-5,.,TRBV6-2/TRBV6-3,TGTGCCAGCACTTACTTCAGGGCCCAAGAGACCCAGTACTTC,CASTYFRAQETQYF
.,TRBJ2-2,.,TRBV20-1,TGCAGTGCTAGAGATCTGGGATTGGGAGGGGAGCTGTTTTTT,CSARDLGLGGELFF
many,TRBJ2-4,.,TRBV7-8,TGTGCCAGCAGCCCCTCTACAGGGTCCTTGGGAAAAAACCTTCAGTACTTC,CASSPSTGSLGKNLQYF